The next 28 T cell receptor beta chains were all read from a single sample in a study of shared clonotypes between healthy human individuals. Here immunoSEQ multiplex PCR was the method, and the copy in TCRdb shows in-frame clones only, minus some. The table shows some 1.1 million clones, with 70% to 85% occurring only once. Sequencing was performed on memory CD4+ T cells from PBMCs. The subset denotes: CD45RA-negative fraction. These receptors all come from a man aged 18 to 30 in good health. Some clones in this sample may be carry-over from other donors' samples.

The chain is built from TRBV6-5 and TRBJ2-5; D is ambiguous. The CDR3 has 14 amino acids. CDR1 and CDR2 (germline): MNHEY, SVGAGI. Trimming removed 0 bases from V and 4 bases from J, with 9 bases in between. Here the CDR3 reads CASSYSTPRETQYF. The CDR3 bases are TGTGCCAGCAGTTACTCGACGCCCCGAGAGACCCAGTACTTC.

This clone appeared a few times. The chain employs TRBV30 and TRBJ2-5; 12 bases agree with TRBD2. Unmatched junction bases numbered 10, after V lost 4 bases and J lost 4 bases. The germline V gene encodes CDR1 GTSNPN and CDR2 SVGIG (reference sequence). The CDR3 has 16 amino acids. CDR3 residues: CAWTQRTSGNGETQYF. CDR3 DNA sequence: TGTGCCTGGACCCAACGGACTAGCGGGAATGGAGAGACCCAGTACTTC. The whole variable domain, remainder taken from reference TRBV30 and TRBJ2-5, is SQTIHQWPATLVQPVGSPLSLECTVEGTSNPNLYWYRQAAGRGLQLLFYSVGIGQISSEVPQNLSASRPQDRQFILSSKKLLLSDSGFYLCAWTQRTSGNGETQYFGPGTRLLVL.

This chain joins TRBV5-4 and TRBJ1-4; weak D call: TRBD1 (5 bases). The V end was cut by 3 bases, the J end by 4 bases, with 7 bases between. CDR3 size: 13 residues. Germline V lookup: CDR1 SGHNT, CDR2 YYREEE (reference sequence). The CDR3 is CASSWDYNEKLFF. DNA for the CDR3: TGTGCCAGCAGCTGGGACTATAATGAAAAACTGTTTTTT.

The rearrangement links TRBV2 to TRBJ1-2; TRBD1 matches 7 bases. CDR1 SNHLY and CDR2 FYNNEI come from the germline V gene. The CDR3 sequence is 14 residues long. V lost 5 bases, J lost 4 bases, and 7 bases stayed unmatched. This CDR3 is CASSRSGGFYGYTF. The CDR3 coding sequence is TGTGCCAGCAGTCGGTCAGGGGGTTTCTATGGCTACACCTTC.

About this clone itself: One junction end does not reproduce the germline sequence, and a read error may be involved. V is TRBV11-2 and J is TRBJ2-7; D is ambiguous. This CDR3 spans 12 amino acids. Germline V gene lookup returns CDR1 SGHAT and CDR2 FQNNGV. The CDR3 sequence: CASSLLDRLTNF. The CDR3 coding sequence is TGTGCCAGCAGCTTACTCGACCGGCTCACCAACTTC. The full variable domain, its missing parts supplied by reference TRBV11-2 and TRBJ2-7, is EAGVAQSPRYKIIEKRQSVAFWCNPISGHATLYWYQQILGQGPKLLIQFQNNGVVDDSQLPKDRFSAERLKGVDSTLKIQPAKLEDSAVYLCASSLLDRLTNFGPGTRLTVT.

The DNA for the CDR3 is TGCGCCAGCAGCCCCTTCGGAGGGGGCGGCGCCGGGGAGCTGTTTTTT. Protein: CASSPFGGGGAGELFF. The rearrangement uses TRBV5-1 and TRBJ2-2, with D tentatively TRBD1 (7 bases). There are 16 residues in the CDR3. Looked up from germline, CDR1 is SGHRS and CDR2 is YFSETQ. The ends were cut back, 4 bases at V and 6 bases at J, with 19 bases in the middle.

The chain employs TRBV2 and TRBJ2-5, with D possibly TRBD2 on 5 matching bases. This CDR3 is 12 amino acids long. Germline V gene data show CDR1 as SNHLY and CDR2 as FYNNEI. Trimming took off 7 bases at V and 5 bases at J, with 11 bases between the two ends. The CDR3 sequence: CASTGSRETQYF. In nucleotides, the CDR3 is TGTGCCAGCACGGGGTCGCGGGAGACCCAGTACTTC. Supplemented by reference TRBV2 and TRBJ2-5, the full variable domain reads EPEVTQTPSHQVTQMGQEVILRCVPISNHLYFYWYRQILGQKVEFLVSFYNNEISEKSEIFDDQFSVERPDGSNFTLKIRSTKLEDSAMYFCASTGSRETQYFGPGTRLLVL.

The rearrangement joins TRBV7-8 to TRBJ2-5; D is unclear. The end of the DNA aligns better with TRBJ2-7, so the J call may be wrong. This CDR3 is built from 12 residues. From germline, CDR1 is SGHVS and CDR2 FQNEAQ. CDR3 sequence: CASSPERYEQYF. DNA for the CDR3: TGTGCCAGCAGCCCGGAGAGGTACGAGCAGTACTTC.

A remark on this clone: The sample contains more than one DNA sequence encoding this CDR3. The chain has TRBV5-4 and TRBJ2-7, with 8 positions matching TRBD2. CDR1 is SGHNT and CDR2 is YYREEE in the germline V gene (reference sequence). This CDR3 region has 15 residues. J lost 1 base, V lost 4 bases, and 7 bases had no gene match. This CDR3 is CASSLGQRGSYEQYF. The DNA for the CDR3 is TGTGCCAGCAGCCTCGGACAGCGGGGGTCCTACGAGCAGTACTTC.

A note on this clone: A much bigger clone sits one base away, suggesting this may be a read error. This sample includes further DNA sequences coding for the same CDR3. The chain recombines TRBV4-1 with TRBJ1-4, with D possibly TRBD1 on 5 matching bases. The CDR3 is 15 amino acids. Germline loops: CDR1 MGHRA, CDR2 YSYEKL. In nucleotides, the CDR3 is TGCGCCAGCAGCCAGCTCCCGGGGACTAATGAAAAGCTGTTTTTT. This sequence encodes CASSQLPGTNEKLFF.

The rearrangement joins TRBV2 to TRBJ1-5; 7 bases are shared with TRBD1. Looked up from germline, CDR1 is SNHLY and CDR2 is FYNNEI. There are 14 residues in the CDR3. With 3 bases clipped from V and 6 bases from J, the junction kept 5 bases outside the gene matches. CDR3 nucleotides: TGTGCCAGCAGTGAGGGACAGTCGGGTCAGCCCCAGCATTTT. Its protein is CASSEGQSGQPQHF.

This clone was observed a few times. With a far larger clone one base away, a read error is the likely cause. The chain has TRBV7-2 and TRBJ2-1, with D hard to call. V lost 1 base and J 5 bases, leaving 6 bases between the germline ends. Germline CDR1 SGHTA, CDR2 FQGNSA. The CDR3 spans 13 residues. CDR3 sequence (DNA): TGTGCCAGCAGCTTAGGTAGAAACAATGAGCAGTTCTTC. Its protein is CASSLGRNNEQFF. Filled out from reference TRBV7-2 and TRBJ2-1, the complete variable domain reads GAGVSQSPSNKVTEKGKDVELRCDPISGHTALYWYRQSLGQGLEFLIYFQGNSAPDKSGLPSDRFSAERTGGSVSTLTIQRTQQEDSAVYLCASSLGRNNEQFFGPGTRLTVL.

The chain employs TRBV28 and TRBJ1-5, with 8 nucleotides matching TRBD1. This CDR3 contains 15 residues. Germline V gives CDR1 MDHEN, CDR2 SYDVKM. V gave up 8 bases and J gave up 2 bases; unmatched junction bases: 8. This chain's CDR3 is CASQRTGSGNQPQHF. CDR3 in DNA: TGTGCCAGCCAAAGGACAGGGAGTGGCAATCAGCCCCAGCATTTT.

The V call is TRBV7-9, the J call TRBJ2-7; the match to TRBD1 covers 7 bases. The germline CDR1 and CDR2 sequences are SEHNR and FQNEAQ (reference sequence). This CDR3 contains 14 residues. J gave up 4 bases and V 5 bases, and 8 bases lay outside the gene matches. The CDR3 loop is CASSRGTANYEQYF. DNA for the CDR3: TGTGCCAGCAGCCGAGGGACAGCGAATTACGAGCAGTACTTC.

The CDR3 loop reads CASSAPLNTEAFF. CDR3 nucleotides: TGTGCCAGCAGTGCACCTCTGAACACTGAAGCTTTCTTT. This chain connects TRBV2 to TRBJ1-1, with unresolved D. The CDR3 extends over 13 amino acids. The germline V gene has CDR1 SNHLY and CDR2 FYNNEI. The V and J ends lost 4 bases and 0 bases respectively, with 6 bases between them.

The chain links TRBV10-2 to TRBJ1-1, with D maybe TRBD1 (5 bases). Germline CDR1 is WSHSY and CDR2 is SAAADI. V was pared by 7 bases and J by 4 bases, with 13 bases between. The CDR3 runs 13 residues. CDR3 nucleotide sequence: TGCGCCAGCACGGCCGTGGGGGGCACTGAAGCTTTCTTT. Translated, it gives CASTAVGGTEAFF.

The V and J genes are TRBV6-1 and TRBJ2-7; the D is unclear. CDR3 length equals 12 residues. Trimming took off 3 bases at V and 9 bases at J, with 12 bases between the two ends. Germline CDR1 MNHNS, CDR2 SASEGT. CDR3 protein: CASSDGPGGQYF. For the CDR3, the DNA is TGTGCCAGCAGTGATGGGCCAGGCGGGCAGTACTTC.

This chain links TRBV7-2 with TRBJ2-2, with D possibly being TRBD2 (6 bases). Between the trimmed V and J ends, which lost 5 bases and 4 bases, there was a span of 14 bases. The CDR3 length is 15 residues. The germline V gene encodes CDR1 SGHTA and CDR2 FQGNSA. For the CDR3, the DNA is TGTGCCAGCAGCATCGGACTAAACCCCACCGGGGAGCTGTTTTTT. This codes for CASSIGLNPTGELFF.

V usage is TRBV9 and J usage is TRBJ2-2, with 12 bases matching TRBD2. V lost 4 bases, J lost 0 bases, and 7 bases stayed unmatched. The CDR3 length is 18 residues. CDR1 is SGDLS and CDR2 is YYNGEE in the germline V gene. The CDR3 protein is CASSRGLAGLANTGELFF. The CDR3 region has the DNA TGTGCCAGCAGCCGGGGACTAGCGGGCCTCGCGAACACCGGGGAGCTGTTTTTT. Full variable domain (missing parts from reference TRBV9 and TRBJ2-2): DSGVTQTPKHLITATGQRVTLRCSPRSGDLSVYWYQQSLDQGLQFLIQYYNGEERAKGNILERFSAQQFPDLHSELNLSSLELGDSALYFCASSRGLAGLANTGELFFGEGSRLTVL.

CDR3 sequence (DNA): TGTGCCAGCAGTCCCCGTGGGCAGGGCTCGACCGAGCAGTACTTC. Translated, it gives CASSPRGQGSTEQYF. This chain uses TRBV6-6 with TRBJ2-7; possible D gene TRBD1, 5 bases. Germline CDR1 is MNHNY and CDR2 is SVGAGI (reference sequence). The CDR3 extends over 15 amino acids. V lost 5 bases and J 6 bases, leaving 20 bases between the germline ends.

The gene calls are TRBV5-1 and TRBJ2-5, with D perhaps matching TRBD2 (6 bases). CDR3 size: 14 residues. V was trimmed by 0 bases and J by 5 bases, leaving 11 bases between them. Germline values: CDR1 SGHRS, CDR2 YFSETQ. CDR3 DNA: TGCGCCAGCAGCTTGGTCGGGAGTAGGGAGACCCAGTACTTC. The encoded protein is CASSLVGSRETQYF.

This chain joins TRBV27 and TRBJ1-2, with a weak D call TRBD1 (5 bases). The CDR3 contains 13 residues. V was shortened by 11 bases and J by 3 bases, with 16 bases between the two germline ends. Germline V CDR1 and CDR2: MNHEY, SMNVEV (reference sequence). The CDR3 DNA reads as TGTGCCGGCGGCCGGGACGCGGACTATGGCTACACCTTC. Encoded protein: CAGGRDADYGYTF.

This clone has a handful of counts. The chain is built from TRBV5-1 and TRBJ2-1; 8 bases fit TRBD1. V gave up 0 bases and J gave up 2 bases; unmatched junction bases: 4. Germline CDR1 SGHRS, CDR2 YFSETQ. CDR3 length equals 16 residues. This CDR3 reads CASSLADRVPYNEQFF. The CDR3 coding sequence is TGCGCCAGCAGCTTGGCGGACAGGGTACCCTACAATGAGCAGTTCTTC.

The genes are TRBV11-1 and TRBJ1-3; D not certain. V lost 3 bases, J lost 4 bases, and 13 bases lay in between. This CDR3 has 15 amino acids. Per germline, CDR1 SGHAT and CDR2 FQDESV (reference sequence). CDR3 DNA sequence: TGTGCCAGCAGCTTTTTAAGCCAGCGCGGAAACACCATATATTTT. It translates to CASSFLSQRGNTIYF.

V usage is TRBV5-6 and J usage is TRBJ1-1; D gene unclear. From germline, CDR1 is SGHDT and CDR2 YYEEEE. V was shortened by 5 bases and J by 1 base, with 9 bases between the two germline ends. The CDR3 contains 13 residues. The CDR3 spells CASSLTPNTEAFF. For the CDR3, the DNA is TGTGCCAGCAGTCTAACACCGAACACTGAAGCTTTCTTT.

CDR3 nucleotides: TGTGCCAGCAGCTTGGATAGTCAGGTGAATGAAAAACTGTTTTTT. Translation: CASSLDSQVNEKLFF. The chain combines TRBV5-4 with TRBJ1-4; D unclear. Germline CDR1 is SGHNT and CDR2 is YYREEE (reference sequence). The CDR3 extends over 15 amino acids. V lost 0 bases and J 5 bases, leaving 11 bases between the germline ends.

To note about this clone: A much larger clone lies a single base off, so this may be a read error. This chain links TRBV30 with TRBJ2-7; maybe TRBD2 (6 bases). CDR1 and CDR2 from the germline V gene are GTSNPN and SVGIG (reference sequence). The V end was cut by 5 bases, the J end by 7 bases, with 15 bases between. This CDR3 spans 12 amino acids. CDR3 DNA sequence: TGTGCCTGGGAGGGAGGAATTGGAGAGCAGTACTTC. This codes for CAWEGGIGEQYF.

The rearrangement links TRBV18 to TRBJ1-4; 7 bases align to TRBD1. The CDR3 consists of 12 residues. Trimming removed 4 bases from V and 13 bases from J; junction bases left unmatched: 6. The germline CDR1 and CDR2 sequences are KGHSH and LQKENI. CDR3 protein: CASSQDRERLFF. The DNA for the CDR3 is TGTGCCAGCTCACAAGACAGGGAGAGACTGTTTTTT.